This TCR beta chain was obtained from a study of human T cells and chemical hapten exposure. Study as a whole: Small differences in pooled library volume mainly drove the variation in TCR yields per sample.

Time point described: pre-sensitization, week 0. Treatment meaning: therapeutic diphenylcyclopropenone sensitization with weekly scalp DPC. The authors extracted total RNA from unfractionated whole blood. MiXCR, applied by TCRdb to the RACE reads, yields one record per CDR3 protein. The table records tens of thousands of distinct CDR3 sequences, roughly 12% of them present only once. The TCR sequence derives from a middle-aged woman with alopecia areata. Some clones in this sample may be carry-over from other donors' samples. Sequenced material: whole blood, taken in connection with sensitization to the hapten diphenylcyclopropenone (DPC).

CDR3 in amino acids: CASSLKYEQFF. DNA of the CDR3: TGTGCCAGCAGCTTAAAGTATGAGCAGTTCTTC. J is TRBJ2-1 and V is TRBV7-2, with no clear D. CDR1 and CDR2 (germline): SGHTA, FQGNSA. Trimming cost V 2 bases and J 8 bases, with 4 bases left between them. The CDR3 length is 11 residues.